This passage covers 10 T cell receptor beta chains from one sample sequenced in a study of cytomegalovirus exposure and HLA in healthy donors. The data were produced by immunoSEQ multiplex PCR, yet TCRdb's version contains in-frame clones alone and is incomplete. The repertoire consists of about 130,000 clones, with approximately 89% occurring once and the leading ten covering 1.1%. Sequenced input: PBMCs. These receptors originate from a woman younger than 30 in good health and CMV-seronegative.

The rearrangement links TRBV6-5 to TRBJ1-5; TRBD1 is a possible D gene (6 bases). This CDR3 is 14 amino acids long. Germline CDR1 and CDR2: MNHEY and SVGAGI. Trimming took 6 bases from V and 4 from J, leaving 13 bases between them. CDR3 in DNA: TGTGCCAGCAGACCAACAGGGAAGAATCAGCCCCAGCATTTT. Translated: CASRPTGKNQPQHF.

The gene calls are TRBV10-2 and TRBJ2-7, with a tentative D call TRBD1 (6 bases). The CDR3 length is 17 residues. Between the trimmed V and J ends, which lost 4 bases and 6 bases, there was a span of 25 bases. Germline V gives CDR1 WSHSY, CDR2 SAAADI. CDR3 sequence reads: CASSVGGSSSRAGEQYF. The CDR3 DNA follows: TGCGCCAGCAGTGTAGGGGGTTCGAGCAGCCGGGCCGGCGAGCAGTACTTC.

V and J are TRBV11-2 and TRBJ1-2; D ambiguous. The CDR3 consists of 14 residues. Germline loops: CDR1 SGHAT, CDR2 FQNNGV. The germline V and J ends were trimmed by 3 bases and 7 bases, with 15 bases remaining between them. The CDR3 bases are TGTGCCAGCAGCTTTGAGGGTTTGGGCCCTGGCTACACCTTC. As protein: CASSFEGLGPGYTF.

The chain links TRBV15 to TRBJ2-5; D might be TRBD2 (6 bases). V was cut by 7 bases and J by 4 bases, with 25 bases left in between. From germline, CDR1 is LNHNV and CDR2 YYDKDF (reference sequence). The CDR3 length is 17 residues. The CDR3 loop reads CATIDRGSGPKPETQYF. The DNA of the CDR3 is TGTGCCACCATCGACCGGGGGAGCGGGCCTAAGCCAGAGACCCAGTACTTC.

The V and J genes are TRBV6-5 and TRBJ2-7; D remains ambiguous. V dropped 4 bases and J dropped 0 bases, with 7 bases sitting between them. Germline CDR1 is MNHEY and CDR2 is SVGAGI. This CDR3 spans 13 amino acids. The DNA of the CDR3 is TGTGCCAGCAGTTGGTCTAACTCCTACGAGCAGTACTTC. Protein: CASSWSNSYEQYF.

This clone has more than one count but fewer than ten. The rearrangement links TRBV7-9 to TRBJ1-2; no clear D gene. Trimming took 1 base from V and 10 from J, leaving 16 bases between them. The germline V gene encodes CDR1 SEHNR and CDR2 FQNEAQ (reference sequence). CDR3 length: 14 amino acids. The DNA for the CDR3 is TGTGCCAGCAGCTTAGGGGAGGTGGGCCTAACCTACACCTTC. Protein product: CASSLGEVGLTYTF.

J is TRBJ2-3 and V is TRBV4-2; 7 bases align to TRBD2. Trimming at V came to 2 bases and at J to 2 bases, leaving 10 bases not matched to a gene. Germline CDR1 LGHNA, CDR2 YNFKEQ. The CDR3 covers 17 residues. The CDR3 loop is CASSQRVASGVTDTQYF. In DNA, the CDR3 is TGTGCCAGCAGCCAAAGAGTCGCCAGCGGGGTCACAGATACGCAGTATTTT.

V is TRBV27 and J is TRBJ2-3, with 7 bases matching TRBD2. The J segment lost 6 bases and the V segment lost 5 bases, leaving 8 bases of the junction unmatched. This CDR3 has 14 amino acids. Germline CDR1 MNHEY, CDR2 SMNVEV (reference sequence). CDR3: CASSGGGEVDTQYF. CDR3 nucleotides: TGTGCCAGCAGTGGGGGGGGAGAGGTTGATACGCAGTATTTT.

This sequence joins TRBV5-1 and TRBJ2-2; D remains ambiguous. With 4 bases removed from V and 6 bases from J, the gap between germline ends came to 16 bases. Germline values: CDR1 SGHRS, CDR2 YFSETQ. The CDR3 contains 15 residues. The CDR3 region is CASSPYGIYAGELFF. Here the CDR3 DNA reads TGCGCCAGCAGCCCCTACGGTATTTATGCCGGGGAGCTGTTTTTT.

The CDR3 sequence is CASSFSPQGAYGELFF. In nucleotides, the CDR3 is TGTGCCAGCAGCTTTTCTCCACAGGGGGCGTACGGGGAGCTGTTTTTT. This chain connects TRBV13 to TRBJ2-2; 9 positions match TRBD1. The germline CDR1 and CDR2 sequences are PRHDT and FYEKMQ (reference sequence). The CDR3 is made up of 16 amino acids. The V and J ends lost 3 bases and 7 bases, in that order; junction bases with no gene match: 9.